These 25 T cell receptor beta chains share one sample of origin, sequenced in a study of T cell repertoires in cytomegalovirus infection. TCRdb used MiXCR to reprocess the reads, holding one entry per CDR3 protein. Of about 340,000 distinct CDR3 sequences in the sample, under 35% are singletons; the top ten hold around 19%. What these receptors recognize is not known. The sequencing used cultured PBMCs, collected from culture after CMV antigen stimulation. These TCRs come from a human donor in good health (CMV status not recorded). Some clones in this sample may be carry-over from other donors' samples.

The table lists this clonotype with many counts. This chain links TRBV7-9 with TRBJ2-7; D is possibly TRBD1 or TRBD2 (5 bases each). V was cut by 10 bases and J by 2 bases, with 18 bases left in between. CDR3 size: 14 residues. In germline, CDR1 is SEHNR, CDR2 FQNEAQ (reference sequence). CDR3 sequence reads: CAIQPGRGTYEQYF. As DNA, the CDR3 is TGTGCCATACAGCCGGGACGGGGAACCTACGAGCAGTACTTC.

This clonotype appeared many times. V gene TRBV12-3 or TRBV12-4 combines with J gene TRBJ1-6; no firm D call. This CDR3 is built from 13 residues. Trimming took 7 bases from V and 10 from J, leaving 14 bases between them. The CDR3 region has the DNA TGTGCCAGCAAAGAGCGGCGGGGATCACCCCTCCACTTT. Its translation is CASKERRGSPLHF.

This clonotype was seen more than once but under ten times. This sequence joins TRBV30 and TRBJ1-1; D possibly corresponds to TRBD1 (5 bases). The germline CDR1 and CDR2 sequences are GTSNPN and SVGIG (reference sequence). V was trimmed by 3 bases and J by 5 bases, leaving 10 bases between them. The CDR3 sequence is 12 residues long. CDR3 sequence: CAWSGDPTEAFF. As DNA, the CDR3 is TGTGCCTGGAGCGGGGACCCTACTGAAGCTTTCTTT.

The V and J genes are TRBV7-8 and TRBJ2-5, with 13 positions matching TRBD2. Trimming cost V 5 bases and J 5 bases; bases outside gene matches: 8. CDR3 size: 16 residues. The germline gives CDR1 SGHVS, CDR2 FQNEAQ. The CDR3 region is CASSAGLAGVRETQYF. In DNA form, the CDR3 reads TGTGCCAGCAGCGCCGGACTAGCGGGAGTCAGGGAGACCCAGTACTTC.

The sample holds a few counts of this clonotype. J is TRBJ1-2 and V is TRBV7-2; D call uncertain. The CDR3 contains 13 residues. Germline assignment: CDR1 SGHTA and CDR2 FQGNSA. V was cut by 5 bases and J by 6 bases, with 13 bases left in between. CDR3 sequence reads: CASSVGEADGYTF. The CDR3 DNA follows: TGTGCCAGCAGCGTGGGAGAGGCTGATGGCTACACCTTC.

The genes are TRBV6-2 or TRBV6-3 and TRBJ2-3; D call uncertain. The CDR3 is 12 residues long. V was clipped by 0 bases and J by 5 bases, with 3 bases between them. Germline CDR1 MNHEY, CDR2 SVGEGT. The CDR3 here is CASSYSLDTQYF. The CDR3 region has the DNA TGTGCCAGCAGTTACTCGCTAGATACGCAGTATTTT.

This clonotype occurred a few times. The chain employs TRBV20-1 and TRBJ2-7, with 9 bases identical to TRBD2. V lost 3 bases and J lost 0; bases outside the gene matches: 18. The germline V gene encodes CDR1 DFQATT and CDR2 SNEGSKA (reference sequence). The CDR3 covers 19 residues. In nucleotides, the CDR3 is TGCAGTGCTAGTGGGGGGGCGGGACTAGCTGGAACGAACTCCTACGAGCAGTACTTC. Residues: CSASGGAGLAGTNSYEQYF.

The sample holds a few counts of this clonotype. The chain uses TRBV6-1 and TRBJ1-3; D is unresolved. V was clipped by 6 bases and J by 0 bases, with 12 bases between them. The CDR3 sequence is 15 residues long. Germline V gene lookup returns CDR1 MNHNS and CDR2 SASEGT. CDR3 sequence (DNA): TGTGCCAGCAGGACAAGCGGGATCTCTGGAAACACCATATATTTT. It codes for CASRTSGISGNTIYF.

A few counts support this clonotype. The chain is built from TRBV6-6 and TRBJ1-5, with 7 bases aligning to TRBD1. The CDR3 has 14 amino acids. Germline V lookup: CDR1 MNHNY, CDR2 SVGAGI (reference sequence). V gave up 6 bases and J gave up 4 bases; unmatched junction bases: 6. The CDR3 is CASRRGQGNQPQHF. CDR3 coding DNA: TGTGCCAGCAGGAGGGGGCAGGGAAATCAGCCCCAGCATTTT.

In this sample, this clonotype turned up a few times. The gene calls are TRBV6-2 or TRBV6-3 and TRBJ2-2; no clear D. This CDR3 contains 14 residues. V was pared by 4 bases and J by 3 bases, with 9 bases between. CDR1 is MNHEY, CDR2 SVGEGT, per germline. In DNA, the CDR3 is TGTGCCAGCAGTTCTGACTCTTACACCGGGGAGCTGTTTTTT. Its translation: CASSSDSYTGELFF.

The chain is built from TRBV7-9 and TRBJ2-7; D call uncertain. The CDR3 runs to 12 residues. Trimming pared 0 bases from V and 6 bases from J, leaving 6 bases between. Germline CDR1 is SEHNR and CDR2 is FQNEAQ (reference sequence). The DNA for the CDR3 is TGTGCCAGCAGCTTAGCGGGGTTCGAGCAGTACTTC. It specifies CASSLAGFEQYF.

The V call is TRBV27, the J call TRBJ2-1; D possibly corresponds to TRBD1 (6 bases). The V gene's germline CDR1 is MNHEY and CDR2 SMNVEV (reference sequence). The CDR3 runs to 13 residues. The V end lost 3 bases, the J end lost 7 bases, and 10 bases lay between the germline ends. This CDR3 reads CASSFSQGNEQFF. The DNA of the CDR3 is TGTGCCAGCAGTTTTTCACAGGGTAATGAGCAGTTCTTC.

The rearrangement uses TRBV20-1 and TRBJ2-7; TRBD2 agrees at 12 bases. Germline CDR1 is DFQATT and CDR2 is SNEGSKA (reference sequence). V lost 1 base to trimming and J lost 5 bases; unmatched junction nucleotides: 6. The CDR3 length is 15 residues. CDR3 residues: CSARVLTSGSNEQYF. DNA for the CDR3: TGCAGTGCTAGAGTTCTGACTAGCGGGAGTAACGAGCAGTACTTC.

This clonotype has a single count. This chain joins TRBV24-1 and TRBJ2-3; 14 nucleotides line up with TRBD2. The CDR3 is 15 amino acids. Germline CDR1 KGHDR, CDR2 SFDVKD. V trimming: 3 bases; J trimming: 5 bases; junction bases outside the gene matches: 0. In DNA form, the CDR3 reads TGTGCCACCAGTGATGGGACTAGCGGGAGAGATACGCAGTATTTT. This sequence encodes CATSDGTSGRDTQYF.

The chain carries TRBV18 and TRBJ2-7, with 10 bases identical to TRBD1. CDR1 and CDR2 (germline): KGHSH, LQKENI. Unmatched junction bases numbered 5, after V lost 5 bases and J lost 4 bases. The CDR3 loop spans 14 amino acids. For the CDR3, the DNA is TGTGCCAGCTCAACGGGGACAGGGGAGTACGAGCAGTACTTC. Its translation is CASSTGTGEYEQYF.

The chain links TRBV7-9 to TRBJ2-4; D is possibly TRBD1 or TRBD2 (6 bases each). From germline, CDR1 is SEHNR and CDR2 FQNEAQ (reference sequence). Trimming removed 5 bases at V and 6 bases at J, with 29 bases between. This CDR3 region has 19 residues. CDR3 DNA: TGTGCCAGCAGCCCACTCTCCGGGGGCGGCGGTTCCCACGGAAACATTCAGTACTTC. This codes for CASSPLSGGGGSHGNIQYF. Full variable domain (rest looked up from reference TRBV7-9 and TRBJ2-4): DTGVSQNPRHKITKRGQNVTFRCDPISEHNRLYWYRQTLGQGPEFLTYFQNEAQLEKSRLLSDRFSAERPKGSFSTLEIQRTEQGDSAMYLCASSPLSGGGGSHGNIQYFGAGTRLSVL.

This rearrangement joins TRBV28 to TRBJ1-3, with D possibly TRBD1 on 5 matching bases. This CDR3 has 14 residues. Trimming pared 7 bases from V and 0 bases from J, leaving 10 bases between. Per germline, CDR1 MDHEN and CDR2 SYDVKM. The CDR3 region is CASTRTSSGNTIYF. The CDR3 bases are TGTGCCAGCACCCGGACAAGCTCTGGAAACACCATATATTTT.

This clonotype has more than one count but fewer than ten. V usage is TRBV3-1 and J usage is TRBJ1-1; D not resolved. CDR3 length: 13 amino acids. V lost 1 base and J lost 4, with 7 bases in between. CDR1 and CDR2 (germline): LGHDT, YNNKEL (reference sequence). CDR3 residues: CASSQGLSTEAFF. The CDR3 nucleotides are TGTGCCAGCAGCCAAGGCCTCTCCACTGAAGCTTTCTTT.

The CDR3 DNA is TGTGCTAGTGGTTTGGCCAGGGTAAGCTCTGGGGCCAACGTCCTGACTTTC. It yields the protein CASGLARVSSGANVLTF. The chain carries TRBV12-5 and TRBJ2-6; TRBD1 might be the D (5 bases). Germline-derived CDR1 and CDR2 are LGHNT and FRNRAP. Deletions cut 1 base from V and 0 bases from J, with 10 bases between. The CDR3 totals 17 residues.

This chain connects TRBV5-1 to TRBJ2-2, with 12 bases aligning to TRBD1. This CDR3 is 18 amino acids long. Losses at the gene ends were 1 base for V and 0 bases for J; bases not matched to a gene: 4. Germline V CDR1 and CDR2: SGHRS, YFSETQ. CDR3 region: CASSLRDRGRTNTGELFF. In DNA, the CDR3 is TGCGCCAGCAGCTTGCGGGACAGGGGGCGGACGAACACCGGGGAGCTGTTTTTT.

The chain recombines TRBV7-6 with TRBJ2-7; 10 bases fit TRBD2. Germline lookup yields CDR1 SGHVS and CDR2 FNYEAQ. Unmatched junction bases numbered 8, after V lost 2 bases and J lost 7 bases. The CDR3 is 15 residues long. CDR3 DNA sequence: TGTGCCAGCAGCTTACCCCTAGCGGGAGTAGGGGAGCAGTACTTC. Protein: CASSLPLAGVGEQYF.

A few counts support this clonotype. The CDR3 nucleotides read TGTGCCAGTAGTACTGCGGGGGTTCCCGACAATGAGCAGTTCTTC. It specifies CASSTAGVPDNEQFF. V usage is TRBV19 and J usage is TRBJ2-1; TRBD2 matches at 7 bases. V shed 4 bases and J 5 bases; nucleotides not matched to a gene: 8. CDR1 and CDR2 from the germline V gene are LNHDA and SQIVND (reference sequence). This CDR3 comprises 15 residues.

J is TRBJ2-1 and V is TRBV3-1; D call uncertain. V gave up 5 bases and J gave up 5 bases, with 10 bases separating them. The CDR3 runs to 13 residues. Germline V gene sequence: CDR1 LGHDT, CDR2 YNNKEL (reference sequence). DNA for the CDR3: TGTGCCAGCAGCAAGGGAAGAAACAATGAGCAGTTCTTC. It specifies CASSKGRNNEQFF.

V and J are TRBV2 and TRBJ1-1; TRBD1 might be the D (5 bases). CDR1 and CDR2 (germline): SNHLY, FYNNEI. Trimming shortened V by 6 bases and J by 1 base, and 15 bases separated the two germline ends. This CDR3 spans 15 amino acids. CDR3 amino acids: CASRAPGWENTEAFF. CDR3 bases: TGTGCCAGCAGGGCCCCAGGGTGGGAGAACACTGAAGCTTTCTTT. The full variable domain, its missing parts supplied by reference TRBV2 and TRBJ1-1, is EPEVTQTPSHQVTQMGQEVILRCVPISNHLYFYWYRQILGQKVEFLVSFYNNEISEKSEIFDDQFSVERPDGSNFTLKIRSTKLEDSAMYFCASRAPGWENTEAFFGQGTRLTVV.

This chain joins TRBV3-1 and TRBJ1-1; no clear D gene. Germline CDR1 reads LGHDT; CDR2 reads YNNKEL (reference sequence). This CDR3 comprises 14 residues. Trimming stripped 3 bases from V and 2 bases from J, with 10 bases between. CDR3: CASSQEEGNTEAFF. The CDR3 region has the DNA TGTGCCAGCAGCCAGGAGGAGGGAAACACTGAAGCTTTCTTT.